Here is one TCR beta chain with its context. The CDR3 is made up of 17 amino acids. V gave up 1 base and J gave up 0 bases; unmatched junction bases: 3. Germline values: CDR1 LGHNT, CDR2 FRNRAP. Sequencing was performed with immunoSEQ multiplex PCR; in TCRdb, only in-frame clones are kept and a portion is missing. The repertoire holds about 67,000 clones, with approximately 91% as singletons. This specimen comes from a study of T cell changes during pregnancy in multiple sclerosis. The J gene is TRBJ2-7, the V gene TRBV12-5; 13 positions match TRBD2. This sample comprised peripheral blood, obtained in the second trimester of pregnancy. The receptor's source is a female donor with multiple sclerosis, enrolled in a pregnancy study. Written as DNA, the CDR3 is TGTGCTAGTGGTTTGGGGGGACTAGCGGGGACCTCCTACGAGCAGTACTTC. This gives the protein CASGLGGLAGTSYEQYF.